This TCR beta chain appears in the sequencing data of a study of neurological immune-mediated disorders. Broader study findings: Phylogenetic grouping placed 18 of 34 multiple sclerosis patients' repertoires in one related-CDR3 cluster, a possible signature. HTLV-1-associated myelopathy had the most TCR clonal expansion, whereas multiple sclerosis had the least (lower than in healthy controls).

In every sequencing run, more than 170 million TCR-beta sequences were generated from 15-18 subjects. Each CDR3 protein is one row after TCRdb ran MiXCR on the 5' RACE reads. The repertoire holds some 89,000 distinct CDR3 sequences, with 3.5% to 5.5% as singletons. This clonotype was seen repeatedly, ten times or more. Its specificity is unknown. Regarding time point: longitudinal time-point 3. Unsorted libraries were prepared from 2 million PBMCs held at -80 C. V gave up 4 bases and J gave up 4 bases, with 17 bases separating them. Germline V gene sequence: CDR1 SGHDN, CDR2 FVKESK. The CDR3 runs 16 residues.

The source of this sequence is a woman aged 55-75 years with multiple sclerosis. This chain connects TRBV14 to TRBJ2-1; tentatively, D is TRBD1 or TRBD2 (6 bases each). Sequencing input: PBMCs. For the CDR3, the DNA is TGTGCCAGCAGCCGGAACCCGGGGGCCGTTTACAATGAGCAGTTCTTC. Its translation: CASSRNPGAVYNEQFF.